This TCR beta chain came from a study of T cell responses to AZD1222 COVID-19 vaccine. Overall study results and limits: As reported, nearly half of all spike-specific TCRs target variant regions that are unmutated. Compared with day 0, the breadth and depth of the Spike-specific TCR repertoire rose significantly after two doses of AZD1222. It should be noted that donors were predominantly white British and more often female, and clonal diversity was possibly underestimated. At baseline, just a handful of AZD1222 recipients tested seropositive.

Only in-frame clones appear in the TCRdb table, and some are missing; sequencing was by immunoSEQ multiplex PCR. Counted here are approximately 150,000 clones, 90% to 95% occurring once; the ten biggest clones make up less than 1.5%. Trimming stripped 3 bases from V and 6 bases from J, with 5 bases between. The CDR3 is 11 amino acids. The germline V gene encodes CDR1 MNHEY and CDR2 SMNVEV (reference sequence). This clone occurred a few times. No antigen is known for it. The sequence derives from an adult who received the AZD1222 COVID-19 vaccine. Material: peripheral blood, obtained 28 days after the second AZD1222 dose. The chain couples TRBV27 to TRBJ1-1, with D unclear. In nucleotides, the CDR3 is TGTGCCAGCAGTTTCGGGGCTGAAGCTTTCTTT. Encoded protein: CASSFGAEAFF.